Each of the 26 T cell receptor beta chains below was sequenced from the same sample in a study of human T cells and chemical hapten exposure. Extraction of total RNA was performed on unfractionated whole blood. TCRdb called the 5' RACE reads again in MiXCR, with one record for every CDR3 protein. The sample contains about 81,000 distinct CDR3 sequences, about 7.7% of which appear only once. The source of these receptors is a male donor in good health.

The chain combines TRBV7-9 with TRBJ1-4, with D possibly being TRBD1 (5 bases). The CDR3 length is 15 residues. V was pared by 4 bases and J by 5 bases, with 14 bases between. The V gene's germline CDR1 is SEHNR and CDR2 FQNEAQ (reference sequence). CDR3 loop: CASSYPQGSNEKLFF. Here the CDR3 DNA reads TGTGCCAGCAGCTACCCCCAGGGTTCCAATGAAAAACTGTTTTTT.

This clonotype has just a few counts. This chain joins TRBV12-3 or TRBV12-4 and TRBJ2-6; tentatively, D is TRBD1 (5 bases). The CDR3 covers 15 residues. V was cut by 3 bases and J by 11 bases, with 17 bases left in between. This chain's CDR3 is CASSFWTPAFHVLTF. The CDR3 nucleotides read TGTGCCAGCAGTTTCTGGACACCGGCGTTTCACGTCCTGACTTTC.

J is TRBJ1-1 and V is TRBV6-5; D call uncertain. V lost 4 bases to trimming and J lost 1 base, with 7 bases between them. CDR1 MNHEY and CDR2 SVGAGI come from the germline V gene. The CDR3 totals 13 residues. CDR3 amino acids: CASSSHTNTEAFF. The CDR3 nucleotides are TGTGCCAGCAGTTCCCATACGAACACTGAAGCTTTCTTT.

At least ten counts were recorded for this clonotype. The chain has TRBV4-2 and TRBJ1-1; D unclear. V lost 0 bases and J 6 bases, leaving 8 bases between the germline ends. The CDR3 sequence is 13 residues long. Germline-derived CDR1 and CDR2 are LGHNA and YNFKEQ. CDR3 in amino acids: CASSQDFAAEAFF. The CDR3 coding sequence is TGTGCCAGCAGCCAAGATTTTGCAGCTGAAGCTTTCTTT.

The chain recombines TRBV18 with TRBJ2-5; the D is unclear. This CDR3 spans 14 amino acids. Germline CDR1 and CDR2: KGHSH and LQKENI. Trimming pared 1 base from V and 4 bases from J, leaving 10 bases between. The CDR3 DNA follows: TGTGCCAGCTCACCACGTCCAGAAAGAGAGACCCAGTACTTC. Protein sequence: CASSPRPERETQYF.

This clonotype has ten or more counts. The CDR3 loop is CASTNARDTGELFF. For the CDR3, the DNA is TGTGCCAGCACCAATGCTAGGGACACCGGGGAGCTGTTTTTT. This chain joins TRBV25-1 and TRBJ2-2; D is uncertain. Trimming cost V 7 bases and J 3 bases, with 12 bases left between them. The CDR3 spans 14 residues. Per the germline V gene, CDR1 is MGHDK and CDR2 is SYGVNS.

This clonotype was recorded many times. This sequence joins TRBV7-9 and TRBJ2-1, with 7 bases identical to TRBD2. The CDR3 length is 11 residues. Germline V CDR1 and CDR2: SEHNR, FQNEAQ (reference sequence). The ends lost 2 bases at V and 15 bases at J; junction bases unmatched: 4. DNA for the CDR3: TGTGCCAGCAGCTTAAGCCCGGGGGGGTTCTTC. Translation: CASSLSPGGFF.

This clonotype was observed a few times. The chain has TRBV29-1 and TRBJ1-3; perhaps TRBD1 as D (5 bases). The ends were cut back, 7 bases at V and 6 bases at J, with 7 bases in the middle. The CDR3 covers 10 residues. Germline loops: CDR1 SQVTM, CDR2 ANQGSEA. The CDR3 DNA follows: TGCAGCGCGGGGGAAAACACCATATATTTT. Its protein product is CSAGENTIYF. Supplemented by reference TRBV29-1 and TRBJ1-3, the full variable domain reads SAVISQKPSRDICQRGTSLTIQCQVDSQVTMMFWYRQQPGQSLTLIATANQGSEATYESGFVIDKFPISRPNLTFSTLTVSNMSPEDSSIYLCSAGENTIYFGEGSWLTVV.

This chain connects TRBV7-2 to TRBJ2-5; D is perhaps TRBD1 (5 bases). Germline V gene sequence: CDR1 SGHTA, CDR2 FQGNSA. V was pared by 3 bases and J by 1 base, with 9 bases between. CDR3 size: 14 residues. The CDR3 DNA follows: TGTGCCAGCAGCTTGACAGTTTCCCAAGAGACCCAGTACTTC. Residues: CASSLTVSQETQYF.

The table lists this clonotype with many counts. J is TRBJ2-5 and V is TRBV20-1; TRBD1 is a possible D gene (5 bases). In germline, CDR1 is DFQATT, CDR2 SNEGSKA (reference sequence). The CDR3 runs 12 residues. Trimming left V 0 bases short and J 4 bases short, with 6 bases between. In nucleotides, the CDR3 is TGCAGTGCTAGAGAAGGGGTAGAGACCCAGTACTTC. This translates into CSAREGVETQYF.

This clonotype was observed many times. The chain's CDR3 is CASEAGYEQYF. In nucleotides, the CDR3 is TGCGCCAGCGAGGCGGGATACGAGCAGTACTTC. J is TRBJ2-7 and V is TRBV10-2; a weak D match, TRBD2 (6 bases). This CDR3 is built from 11 residues. CDR1 is WSHSY, CDR2 SAAADI, per germline. The germline V and J ends were trimmed by 8 bases and 4 bases, with 9 bases remaining between them.

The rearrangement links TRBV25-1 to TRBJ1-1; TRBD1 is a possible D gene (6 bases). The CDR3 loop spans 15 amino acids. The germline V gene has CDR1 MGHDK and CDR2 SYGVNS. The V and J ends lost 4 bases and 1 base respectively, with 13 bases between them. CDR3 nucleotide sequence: TGTGCCAGCAGTGGGATCTGGGGGGCGAACACTGAAGCTTTCTTT. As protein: CASSGIWGANTEAFF.

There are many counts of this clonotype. The CDR3 DNA reads as TGTGCCAGCAGCCCAGGGGGCCCTAACTATGGCTACACCTTC. Translated, it gives CASSPGGPNYGYTF. The chain joins TRBV7-3 to TRBJ1-2; the match to TRBD1 covers 8 bases. V shed 5 bases and J 0 bases; nucleotides not matched to a gene: 2. The V gene's germline CDR1 is SGHTA and CDR2 FQGTGA. The CDR3 covers 14 residues.

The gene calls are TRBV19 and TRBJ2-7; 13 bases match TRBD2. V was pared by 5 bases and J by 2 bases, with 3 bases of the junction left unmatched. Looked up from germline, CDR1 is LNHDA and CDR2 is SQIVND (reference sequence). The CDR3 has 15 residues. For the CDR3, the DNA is TGTGCCAGTAGTTTGGGACTAGCGGGACCCTACGAGCAGTACTTC. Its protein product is CASSLGLAGPYEQYF.

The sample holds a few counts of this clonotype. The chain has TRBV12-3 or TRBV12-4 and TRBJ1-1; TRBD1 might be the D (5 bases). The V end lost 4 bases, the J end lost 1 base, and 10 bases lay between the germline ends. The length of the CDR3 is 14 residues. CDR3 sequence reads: CASSYTRGNTEAFF. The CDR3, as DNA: TGTGCCAGCAGTTATACTAGGGGGAACACTGAAGCTTTCTTT.

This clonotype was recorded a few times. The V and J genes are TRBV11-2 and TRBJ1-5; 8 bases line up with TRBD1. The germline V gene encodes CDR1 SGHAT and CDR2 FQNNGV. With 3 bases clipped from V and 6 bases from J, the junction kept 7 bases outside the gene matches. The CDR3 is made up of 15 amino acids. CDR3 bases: TGTGCCAGCAGCTTCGGCAGGGGGCTCGGTCAGCCCCAGCATTTT. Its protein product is CASSFGRGLGQPQHF.

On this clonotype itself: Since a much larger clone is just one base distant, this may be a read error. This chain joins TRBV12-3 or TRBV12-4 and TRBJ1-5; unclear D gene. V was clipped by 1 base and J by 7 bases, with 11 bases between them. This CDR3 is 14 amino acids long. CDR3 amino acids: CASSLGSGWQPQHF. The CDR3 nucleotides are TGTGCCAGCAGTTTAGGGTCCGGGTGGCAGCCCCAGCATTTT.

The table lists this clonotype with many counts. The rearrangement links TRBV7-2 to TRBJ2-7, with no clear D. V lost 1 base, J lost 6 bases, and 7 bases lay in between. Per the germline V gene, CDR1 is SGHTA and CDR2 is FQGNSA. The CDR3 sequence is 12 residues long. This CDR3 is CASSLVGCEQYF. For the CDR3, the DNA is TGTGCCAGCAGCTTAGTTGGGTGCGAGCAGTACTTC. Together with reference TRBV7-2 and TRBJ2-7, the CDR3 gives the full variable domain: GAGVSQSPSNKVTEKGKDVELRCDPISGHTALYWYRQSLGQGLEFLIYFQGNSAPDKSGLPSDRFSAERTGGSVSTLTIQRTQQEDSAVYLCASSLVGCEQYFGPGTRLTVT.

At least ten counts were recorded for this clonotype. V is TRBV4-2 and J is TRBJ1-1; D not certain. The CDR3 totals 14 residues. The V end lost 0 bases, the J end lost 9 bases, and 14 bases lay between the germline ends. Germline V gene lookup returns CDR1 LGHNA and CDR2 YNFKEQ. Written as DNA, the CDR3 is TGTGCCAGCAGCCAAGACCCCTTGGCAGGAAAAGCTTTCTTT. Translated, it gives CASSQDPLAGKAFF.

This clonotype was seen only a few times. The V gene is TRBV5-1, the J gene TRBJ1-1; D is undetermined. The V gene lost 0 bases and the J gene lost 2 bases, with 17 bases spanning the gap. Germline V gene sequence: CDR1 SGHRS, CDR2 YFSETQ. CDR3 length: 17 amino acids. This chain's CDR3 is CASSLARGVGPNTEAFF. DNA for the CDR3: TGCGCCAGCAGCTTGGCCCGGGGTGTAGGGCCAAACACTGAAGCTTTCTTT. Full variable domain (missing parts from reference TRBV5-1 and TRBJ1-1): KAGVTQTPRYLIKTRGQQVTLSCSPISGHRSVSWYQQTPGQGLQFLFEYFSETQRNKGNFPGRFSGRQFSNSRSEMNVSTLELGDSALYLCASSLARGVGPNTEAFFGQGTRLTVV.

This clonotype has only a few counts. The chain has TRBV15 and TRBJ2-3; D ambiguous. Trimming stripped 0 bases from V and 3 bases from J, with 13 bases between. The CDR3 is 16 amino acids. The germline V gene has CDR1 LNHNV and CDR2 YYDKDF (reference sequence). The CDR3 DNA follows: TGTGCCACCAGCAGAGATCGCAACAGTTTAACAGATACGCAGTATTTT. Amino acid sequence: CATSRDRNSLTDTQYF.

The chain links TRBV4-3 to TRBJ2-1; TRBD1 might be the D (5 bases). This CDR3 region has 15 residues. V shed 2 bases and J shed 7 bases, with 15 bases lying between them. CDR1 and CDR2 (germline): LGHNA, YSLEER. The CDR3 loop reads CASSQNPGWTNEQFF. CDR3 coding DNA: TGCGCCAGCAGCCAAAATCCAGGGTGGACGAATGAGCAGTTCTTC.

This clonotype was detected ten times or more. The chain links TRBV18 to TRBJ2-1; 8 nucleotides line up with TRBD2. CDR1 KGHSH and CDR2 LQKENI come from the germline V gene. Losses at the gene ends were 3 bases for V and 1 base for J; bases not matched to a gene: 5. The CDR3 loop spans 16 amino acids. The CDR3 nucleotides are TGTGCCAGCTCACCCGAGCGGGGGCGGTCCTACAATGAGCAGTTCTTC. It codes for CASSPERGRSYNEQFF.

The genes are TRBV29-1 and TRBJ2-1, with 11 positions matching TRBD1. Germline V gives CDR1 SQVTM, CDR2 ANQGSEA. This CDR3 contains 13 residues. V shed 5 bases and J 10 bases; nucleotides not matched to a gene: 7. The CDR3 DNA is TGCAGCGTTATGGGACAGGGGGACTGGGAGCAGTTCTTC. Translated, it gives CSVMGQGDWEQFF.

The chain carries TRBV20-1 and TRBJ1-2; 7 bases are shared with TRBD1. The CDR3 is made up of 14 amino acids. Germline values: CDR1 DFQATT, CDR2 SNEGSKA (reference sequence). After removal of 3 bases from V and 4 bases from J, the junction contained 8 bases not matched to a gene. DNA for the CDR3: TGCAGTGCTAGGGGGGACAGATCTTCCTATGGCTACACCTTC. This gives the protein CSARGDRSSYGYTF.

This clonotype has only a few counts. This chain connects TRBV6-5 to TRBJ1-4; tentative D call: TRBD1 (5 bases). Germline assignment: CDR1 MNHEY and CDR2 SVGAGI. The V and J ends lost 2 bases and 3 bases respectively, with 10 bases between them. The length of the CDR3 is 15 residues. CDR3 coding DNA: TGTGCCAGCAGTTACCTCGGGGGAGCTAATGAAAAACTGTTTTTT. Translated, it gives CASSYLGGANEKLFF.